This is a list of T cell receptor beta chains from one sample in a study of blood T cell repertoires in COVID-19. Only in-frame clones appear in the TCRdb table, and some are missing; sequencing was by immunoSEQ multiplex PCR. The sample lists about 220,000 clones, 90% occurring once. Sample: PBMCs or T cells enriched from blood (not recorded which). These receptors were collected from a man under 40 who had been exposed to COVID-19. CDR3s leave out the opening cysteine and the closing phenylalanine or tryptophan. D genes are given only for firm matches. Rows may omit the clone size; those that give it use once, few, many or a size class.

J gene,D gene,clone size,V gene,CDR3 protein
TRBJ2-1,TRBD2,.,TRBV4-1,ASSQGGGTSGKNEQF
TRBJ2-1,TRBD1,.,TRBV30,AGRRDSPMNEQF
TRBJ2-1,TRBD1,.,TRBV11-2,ASSFQGASYNEQF
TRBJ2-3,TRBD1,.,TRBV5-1,ASTDRAGGTDTQY
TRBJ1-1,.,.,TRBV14,ASSQGQVTEAF
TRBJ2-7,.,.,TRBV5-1,ASSPRGARRGEQY
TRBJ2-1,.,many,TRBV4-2,ASSQGGGTNEQF
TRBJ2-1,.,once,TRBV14,ASSQDRYNEQF
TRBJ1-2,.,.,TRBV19,ASSTQQGWIGYT
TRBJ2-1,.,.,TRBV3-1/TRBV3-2,ASSQGAIYNEQF
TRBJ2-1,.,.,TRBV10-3,AITGGRNEQF
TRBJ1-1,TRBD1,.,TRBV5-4,ASSPGQGMNTEAF
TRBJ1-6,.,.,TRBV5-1,ASSLAREGSPLH
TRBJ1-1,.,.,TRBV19,ASRVAAGLNTEAF
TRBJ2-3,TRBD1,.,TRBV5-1,ASEQGASTDTQY
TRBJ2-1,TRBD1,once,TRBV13,ASSRDRGSEQF
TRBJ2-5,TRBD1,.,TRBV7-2,ASLRDRGRWETQY
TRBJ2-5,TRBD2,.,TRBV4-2,ASSQERPSGLAGGGQETQY
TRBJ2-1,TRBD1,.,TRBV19,ARPDRNNEQF
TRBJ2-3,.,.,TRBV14,ASSQFASSTDTQY
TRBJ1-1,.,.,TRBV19,ASSIYWAANTEAF
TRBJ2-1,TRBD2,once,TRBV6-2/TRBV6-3,ASSPYLAGGSNNEQF